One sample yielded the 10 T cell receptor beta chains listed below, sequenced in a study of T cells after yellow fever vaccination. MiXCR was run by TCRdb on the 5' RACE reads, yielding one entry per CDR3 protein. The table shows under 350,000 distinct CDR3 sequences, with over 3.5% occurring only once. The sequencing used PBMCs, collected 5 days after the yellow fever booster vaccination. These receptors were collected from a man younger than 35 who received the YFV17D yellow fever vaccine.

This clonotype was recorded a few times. The CDR3 region is CASSEQTGGEWSYNEQFF. The CDR3 nucleotides read TGTGCCAGCAGCGAACAGACAGGGGGCGAGTGGTCCTACAATGAGCAGTTCTTC. The rearrangement uses TRBV13 and TRBJ2-1; 10 nucleotides align to TRBD1. This CDR3 has 18 residues. The V segment lost 5 bases and the J segment 1 base; nucleotides outside the gene matches: 11. Germline V gene data show CDR1 as PRHDT and CDR2 as FYEKMQ (reference sequence).

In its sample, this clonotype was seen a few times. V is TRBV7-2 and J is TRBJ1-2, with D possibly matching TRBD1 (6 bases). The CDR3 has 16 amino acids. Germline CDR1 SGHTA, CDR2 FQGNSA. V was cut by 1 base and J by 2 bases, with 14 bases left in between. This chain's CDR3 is CASSLGGTQTNYGYTF. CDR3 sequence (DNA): TGTGCCAGCAGCTTAGGGGGGACACAAACGAACTATGGCTACACCTTC.

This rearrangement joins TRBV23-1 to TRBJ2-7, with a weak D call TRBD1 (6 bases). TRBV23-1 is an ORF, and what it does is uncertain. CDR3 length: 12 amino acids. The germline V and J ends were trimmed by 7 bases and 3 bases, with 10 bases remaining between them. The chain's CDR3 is CASKTGFYEQYF. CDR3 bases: TGCGCCAGCAAAACAGGGTTCTACGAGCAGTACTTC.

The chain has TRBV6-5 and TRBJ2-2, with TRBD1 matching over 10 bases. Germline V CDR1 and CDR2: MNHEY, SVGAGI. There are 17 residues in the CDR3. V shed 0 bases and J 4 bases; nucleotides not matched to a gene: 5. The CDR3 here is CASSYSRQGAGTGELFF. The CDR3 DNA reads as TGTGCCAGCAGTTACTCAAGACAGGGGGCAGGCACCGGGGAGCTGTTTTTT.

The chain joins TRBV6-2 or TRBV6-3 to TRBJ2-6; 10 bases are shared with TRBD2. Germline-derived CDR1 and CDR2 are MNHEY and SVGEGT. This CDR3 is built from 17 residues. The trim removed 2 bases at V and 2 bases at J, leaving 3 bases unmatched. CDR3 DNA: TGTGCCAGCAGTTACCTAGCGGGGGATCCTGGGGCCAACGTCCTGACTTTC. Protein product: CASSYLAGDPGANVLTF.

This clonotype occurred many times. Here the CDR3 reads CASSLGTGSPPLHF. DNA for the CDR3: TGCGCCAGCAGCTTGGGGACAGGGTCCCCACCCCTCCACTTT. The chain has TRBV5-1 and TRBJ1-6, with TRBD1 matching over 8 bases. The CDR3 runs 14 residues. Germline V gives CDR1 SGHRS, CDR2 YFSETQ. Trimming took 0 bases from V and 11 from J; bases not matched to a gene: 4.

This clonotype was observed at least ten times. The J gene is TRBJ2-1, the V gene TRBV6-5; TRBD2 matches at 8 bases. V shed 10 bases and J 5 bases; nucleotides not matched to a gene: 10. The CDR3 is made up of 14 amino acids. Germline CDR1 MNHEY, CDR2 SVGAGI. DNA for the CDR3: TGTGCCACCAAACGGGGGGGTGGGGACAATGAGCAGTTCTTC. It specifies CATKRGGGDNEQFF.

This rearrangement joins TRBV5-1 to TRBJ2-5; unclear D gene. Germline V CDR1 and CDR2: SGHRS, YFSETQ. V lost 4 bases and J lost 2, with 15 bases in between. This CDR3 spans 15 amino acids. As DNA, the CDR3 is TGCGCCAGCAGCCAAGATGGGCTATCTCAAGAGACCCAGTACTTC. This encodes CASSQDGLSQETQYF.

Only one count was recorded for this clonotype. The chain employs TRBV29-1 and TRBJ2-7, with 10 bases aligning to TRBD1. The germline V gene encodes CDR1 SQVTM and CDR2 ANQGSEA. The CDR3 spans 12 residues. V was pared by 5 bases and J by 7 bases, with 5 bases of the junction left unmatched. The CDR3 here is CSVPRTGGEQYF. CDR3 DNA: TGCAGCGTTCCCCGGACAGGGGGTGAGCAGTACTTC.

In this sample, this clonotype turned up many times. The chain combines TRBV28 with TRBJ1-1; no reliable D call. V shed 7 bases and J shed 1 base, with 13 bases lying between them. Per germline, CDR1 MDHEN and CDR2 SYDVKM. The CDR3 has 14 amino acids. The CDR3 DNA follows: TGTGCCAGCACCCCGATGGGCTGGAACACTGAAGCTTTCTTT. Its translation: CASTPMGWNTEAFF.